The source of this TCR beta chain is a study of blood T cell repertoires in COVID-19. Study context: The samples span acute and convalescent COVID-19 from the United States, Italy and Spain. Sample material is recorded as cDNA or gDNA derived from T cells, B-cell-depleted T cells, or PBMCs.

CDR3 length: 14 amino acids. The V gene end was trimmed by 5 bases and the J gene end by 6 bases; junction bases not matched to a gene: 6. Germline-derived CDR1 and CDR2 are LNHDA and SQIVND (reference sequence). In the original workflow: Reference gene primer amplification in the assay estimated nucleated cell counts. TCRdb keeps only in-frame clones here, not all; method: immunoSEQ multiplex PCR. The D gene and trimming were derived from the DNA, and the V and J assignments and clone size from that table. In the table there are 35,000 to 45,000 clones, roughly nine tenths of which are singletons. Sequenced material: peripheral blood. The receptor's source is a man aged 60 to 75 with acute or convalescent COVID-19. This chain links TRBV19 with TRBJ2-1, with TRBD2 matching over 8 bases. The CDR3 loop is CASSLRTSLNEQFF. For the CDR3, the DNA is TGTGCCAGTAGTCTACGGACTAGCCTCAATGAGCAGTTCTTC.